Sequencing of this TCR beta chain was carried out in a study of T-cell memory formation after mild COVID-19. Across the study: Largely, TCR clusters stayed within a single donor. Study observations and caveats: Pre-infection memory contained some responding clones, which suggested that cross-reactive memory had joined. Contracting clones from day 15 to 85 had balanced CD4/CD8; later expanders favoured CD4+.

The authors produced TCR alpha and TCR beta cDNA libraries with sample barcodes and UMIs by 5'RACE using constant-segment primers. TCRdb itself ran the 5' RACE reads through MiXCR, one entry per CDR3 protein. The sample shows roughly 340,000 distinct CDR3 sequences, 20% to 25% of them seen only once. CDR3 length equals 14 residues. Germline CDR1 reads MRHNA; CDR2 reads SNTAGT. V shed 2 bases and J shed 1 base, with 3 bases lying between them. Concerning this clonotype: Its antigen is undetermined. Being one base from a much bigger clone, this may be a read error. The conserved phenylalanine or tryptophan normally closing the CDR3 is absent here, so this likely arose from a read error.

The receptor's source is a young man who had mild COVID-19 (a few samples of this study predate the infection). Cell type and time point are not known. Sequencing input: PBMCs or a T cell subset sorted from them (not recorded which). This chain joins TRBV6-4 and TRBJ2-6; D remains unclear. The CDR3 spells CASSDGSGANVLTL. As DNA, the CDR3 is TGTGCCAGCAGTGACGGATCTGGGGCCAACGTCCTGACTTTA.